The next 24 T cell receptor beta chains were all read from a single sample in a study of CD8+ T cells in alopecia areata listed by TCRdb under 2018. Libraries were prepared through the immunoSEQ multiplex PCR assay. RNA was extracted from all samples and reverse transcribed into cDNA as template for TCR sequencing. TCRdb holds this immuneACCESS table with in-frame rearrangements only. Some clones are missing; in checked studies, unresolved V genes explain under half, and the rest has no known cause. The table for this sample lists 130,000 to 150,000 clones; 51% of them were counted only once. The top ten clones comprise 0.95% to 1% of the sample. The sample's time point label is to be understood as: baseline before oral tofacitinib. The sample in question was CD4+ T cells sorted from blood, obtained at week 0. Receptor source: a human donor with alopecia areata.

The chain combines TRBV2 with TRBJ2-6; D is unclear. This CDR3 comprises 14 residues. Germline assignment: CDR1 SNHLY and CDR2 FYNNEI. V lost 2 bases to trimming and J lost 0 bases, with 2 bases between them. The CDR3 DNA sequence: TGTGCCAGCAGTGAAAGCTCTGGGGCCAACGTCCTGACTTTC. It is translated as CASSESSGANVLTF.

This sequence joins TRBV28 and TRBJ2-5; D may be TRBD2 (7 bases). The germline CDR1 and CDR2 sequences are MDHEN and SYDVKM. The CDR3 runs to 15 residues. The V end lost 6 bases, the J end lost 5 bases, and 19 bases lay between the germline ends. The CDR3 sequence: CASRSGEGIWETQYF. The CDR3 bases are TGTGCCAGCAGATCAGGGGAGGGGATATGGGAGACCCAGTACTTC. Full variable domain (missing parts from reference TRBV28 and TRBJ2-5): DVKVTQSSRYLVKRTGEKVFLECVQDMDHENMFWYRQDPGLGLRLIYFSYDVKMKEKGDIPEGYSVSREKKERFSLILESASTNQTSMYLCASRSGEGIWETQYFGPGTRLLVL.

This clone occurred a few times. The chain couples TRBV9 to TRBJ2-2; 14 bases are a match to TRBD2. The CDR3 length is 17 residues. The V segment lost 3 bases and the J segment 2 bases; nucleotides outside the gene matches: 3. Germline lookup yields CDR1 SGDLS and CDR2 YYNGEE. The CDR3 DNA is TGTGCCAGCAGCGGGGGACTAGCGGGAGCTAACACCGGGGAGCTGTTTTTT. The encoded protein is CASSGGLAGANTGELFF.

The chain joins TRBV6-1 to TRBJ2-5; D may be TRBD1 or TRBD2 (5 bases each). The CDR3 loop spans 13 amino acids. V gave up 6 bases and J gave up 4 bases, with 12 bases separating them. CDR1 and CDR2 from the germline V gene are MNHNS and SASEGT. The CDR3 nucleotides are TGTGCCAGCAGCAGGGACGTCGGAGAGACCCAGTACTTC. The encoded protein is CASSRDVGETQYF.

This clone was picked up a small number of times. CDR3 in DNA: TGTGCCTGGAGTTCGGACCTTAATCAGCCCCAGCATTTT. It is translated as CAWSSDLNQPQHF. The V call is TRBV30, the J call TRBJ1-5; the D is unclear. Germline V gene lookup returns CDR1 GTSNPN and CDR2 SVGIG (reference sequence). This CDR3 has 13 amino acids. The V end was cut by 2 bases, the J end by 4 bases, with 9 bases between.

The J gene is TRBJ2-3, the V gene TRBV27; 13 nucleotides align to TRBD2. This CDR3 has 16 residues. Per germline, CDR1 MNHEY and CDR2 SMNVEV (reference sequence). V dropped 5 bases and J dropped 5; count of bases not matched to a gene: 7. This CDR3 reads CASSRTSGSYGDTQYF. CDR3 sequence (DNA): TGTGCCAGCAGTAGGACTAGCGGGAGTTATGGAGATACGCAGTATTTT.

The genes are TRBV5-1 and TRBJ2-5; TRBD2 might be the D (5 bases). Germline CDR1 and CDR2: SGHRS and YFSETQ. This CDR3 spans 16 amino acids. Trimming cost V 0 bases and J 4 bases, with 16 bases left between them. The CDR3 DNA is TGCGCCAGCAGCTTGGATGCAGGAGGTACGGGAGAGACCCAGTACTTC. This gives the protein CASSLDAGGTGETQYF. The variable domain in full, with the rest retrieved from reference TRBV5-1 and TRBJ2-5, is KAGVTQTPRYLIKTRGQQVTLSCSPISGHRSVSWYQQTPGQGLQFLFEYFSETQRNKGNFPGRFSGRQFSNSRSEMNVSTLELGDSALYLCASSLDAGGTGETQYFGPGTRLLVL.

The chain carries TRBV29-1 and TRBJ1-4; 9 bases align to TRBD1. The CDR3 covers 14 residues. Germline values: CDR1 SQVTM, CDR2 ANQGSEA. The trim removed 4 bases at V and 7 bases at J, leaving 7 bases unmatched. Here the CDR3 reads CSVGMGTGFEKLFF. CDR3 bases: TGCAGCGTTGGGATGGGGACAGGGTTTGAAAAACTGTTTTTT.

The chain couples TRBV9 to TRBJ1-5; D uncertain. The germline CDR1 and CDR2 sequences are SGDLS and YYNGEE. Trimming took off 0 bases at V and 7 bases at J, with 14 bases between the two ends. CDR3 size: 15 residues. CDR3 in amino acids: CASSVGRGSGQPQHF. CDR3 coding DNA: TGTGCCAGCAGCGTAGGGCGGGGATCCGGACAGCCCCAGCATTTT.

This rearrangement joins TRBV7-9 to TRBJ2-1, with 10 bases aligning to TRBD2. Per germline, CDR1 SEHNR and CDR2 FQNEAQ (reference sequence). J lost 9 bases, V lost 0 bases, and 8 bases had no gene match. The CDR3 spans 16 residues. As DNA, the CDR3 is TGTGCCAGCAGCTTAGCAAGGGCTAGCGGGAGTATTGAGCAGTTCTTC. Its translation is CASSLARASGSIEQFF.

DNA for the CDR3: TGTGCCAGCAGCTCCCTACCGGGACTAGCTCCATTCTTC. Translating it yields CASSSLPGLAPFF. The V call is TRBV7-2, the J call TRBJ2-1, with TRBD2 matching over 9 bases. Looked up from germline, CDR1 is SGHTA and CDR2 is FQGNSA. V shed 4 bases, J shed 16 bases, and the junction held 11 bases outside the gene matches. The CDR3 length is 13 residues. The variable domain in full, completed from reference TRBV7-2 and TRBJ2-1, reads GAGVSQSPSNKVTEKGKDVELRCDPISGHTALYWYRQSLGQGLEFLIYFQGNSAPDKSGLPSDRFSAERTGGSVSTLTIQRTQQEDSAVYLCASSSLPGLAPFFGPGTRLTVL.

V usage is TRBV5-1 and J usage is TRBJ2-5; D possibly corresponds to TRBD2 (6 bases). V shed 4 bases and J shed 1 base, with 17 bases lying between them. The CDR3 has 16 residues. CDR1 and CDR2 from the germline V gene are SGHRS and YFSETQ. The CDR3, as DNA: TGCGCCAGCAGCCTTGGTATTAGCGGAGCCCAAGAGACCCAGTACTTC. Translated: CASSLGISGAQETQYF. Together with reference TRBV5-1 and TRBJ2-5, the CDR3 gives the full variable domain: KAGVTQTPRYLIKTRGQQVTLSCSPISGHRSVSWYQQTPGQGLQFLFEYFSETQRNKGNFPGRFSGRQFSNSRSEMNVSTLELGDSALYLCASSLGISGAQETQYFGPGTRLLVL.

The chain combines TRBV5-4 with TRBJ2-1, with a weak D call TRBD2 (7 bases). Trimming shortened V by 6 bases and J by 3 bases, and 16 bases separated the two germline ends. The CDR3 runs 15 residues. Germline values: CDR1 SGHNT, CDR2 YYREEE (reference sequence). As DNA, the CDR3 is TGTGCCAGCACCAAACAAGCGGGACACTACAATGAGCAGTTCTTC. It encodes CASTKQAGHYNEQFF.

This clone was seen more than once but under ten times. The V gene is TRBV27, the J gene TRBJ1-2; 7 bases map to TRBD1. The CDR3 runs 16 residues. Germline V gives CDR1 MNHEY, CDR2 SMNVEV (reference sequence). V lost 6 bases and J lost 5; bases outside the gene matches: 15. CDR3 nucleotides: TGTGCCAGCAGGGGAAACGACAGGGACGGGACTTATGGCTACACCTTC. The encoded protein is CASRGNDRDGTYGYTF.

The J gene is TRBJ2-6, the V gene TRBV19, with a weak D call TRBD1 (6 bases). This CDR3 is 15 amino acids long. In germline, CDR1 is LNHDA, CDR2 SQIVND (reference sequence). V was trimmed by 5 bases and J by 0 bases, leaving 8 bases between them. The CDR3 sequence is CASSLRGSGANVLTF. CDR3 bases: TGTGCCAGTAGTCTCAGGGGCTCTGGGGCCAACGTCCTGACTTTC.

V is TRBV30 and J is TRBJ1-4; D not certain. The V and J ends lost 5 bases and 4 bases respectively, with 5 bases between them. CDR1 and CDR2 from the germline V gene are GTSNPN and SVGIG (reference sequence). This CDR3 has 11 residues. CDR3 sequence reads: CAWEINEKLFF. The CDR3 DNA reads as TGTGCCTGGGAGATTAATGAAAAACTGTTTTTT.

The J gene is TRBJ2-5, the V gene TRBV30; weak D call: TRBD2 (5 bases). The CDR3 has 17 amino acids. Germline CDR1 GTSNPN, CDR2 SVGIG (reference sequence). The germline V and J ends were trimmed by 1 base and 3 bases, with 21 bases remaining between them. The CDR3 region has the DNA TGTGCCTGGAGTGGTACCAGGACCAACGGGGTAGAAGAGACCCAGTACTTC. Residues: CAWSGTRTNGVEETQYF.

This clone was seen a few times. V gene TRBV29-1 combines with J gene TRBJ2-1; no clear D. Germline V lookup: CDR1 SQVTM, CDR2 ANQGSEA. V was shortened by 6 bases and J by 6 bases, with 9 bases between the two germline ends. The length of the CDR3 is 11 residues. CDR3 coding DNA: TGCAGCGTGGAAATGGTCAATGAGCAGTTCTTC. Translating it yields CSVEMVNEQFF.

The V call is TRBV4-1, the J call TRBJ2-3, with 10 bases identical to TRBD1. This CDR3 is built from 17 residues. The germline V gene encodes CDR1 MGHRA and CDR2 YSYEKL. Trimming at V came to 4 bases and at J to 1 base, leaving 8 bases not matched to a gene. The CDR3 protein is CASSRTSTGGGTDTQYF. The CDR3 bases are TGCGCCAGCAGCCGCACGTCGACAGGGGGCGGCACAGATACGCAGTATTTT.

This chain connects TRBV6-6 to TRBJ2-7; TRBD1 matches at 7 bases. Germline values: CDR1 MNHNY, CDR2 SVGAGI (reference sequence). The CDR3 consists of 14 residues. V lost 3 bases and J lost 2; bases outside the gene matches: 4. The CDR3 DNA reads TGTGCCAGCAGTTATATTAGGGGGCCCTACGAGCAGTACTTC. Translating it yields CASSYIRGPYEQYF.

The chain links TRBV18 to TRBJ2-1; 8 bases line up with TRBD1. This CDR3 spans 13 amino acids. The V gene's germline CDR1 is KGHSH and CDR2 LQKENI. The ends lost 5 bases at V and 9 bases at J; junction bases unmatched: 6. The CDR3 here is CASSADRDGEQFF. The CDR3 coding sequence is TGTGCCAGCTCAGCGGACAGGGATGGTGAGCAGTTCTTC.

The V gene is TRBV7-2, the J gene TRBJ2-7; 11 bases agree with TRBD2. V shed 0 bases, J shed 0 bases, and the junction held 1 base outside the gene matches. The germline CDR1 and CDR2 sequences are SGHTA and FQGNSA. The CDR3 has 16 residues. The CDR3 here is CASSLAGTSGSYEQYF. The CDR3 nucleotides read TGTGCCAGCAGCTTAGCGGGGACTAGCGGCTCCTACGAGCAGTACTTC.

This sequence joins TRBV15 and TRBJ1-1, with unresolved D. This CDR3 contains 13 residues. V gave up 3 bases and J gave up 8 bases, with 13 bases separating them. Germline V gene sequence: CDR1 LNHNV, CDR2 YYDKDF (reference sequence). DNA of the CDR3: TGTGCCACCAGCAGCGGTTCGACTGAGGAAGCTTTCTTT. Its translation: CATSSGSTEEAFF.

This clone was counted only a few times. The chain employs TRBV7-9 and TRBJ1-1; unclear D gene. Germline values: CDR1 SEHNR, CDR2 FQNEAQ (reference sequence). Deletions cut 5 bases from V and 4 bases from J, with 2 bases between. The CDR3 consists of 10 residues. DNA for the CDR3: TGTGCCAGCAGCATCACTGAAGCTTTCTTT. This codes for CASSITEAFF.